The T cell receptor (beta chain) under discussion was sequenced for a study of CD8+ T cells in alopecia areata. Study conclusions and caveats: Scalp sample sequencing also detects resident alphabeta T cells of normal skin.

Germline CDR1 is GTSNPN and CDR2 is SVGIG (reference sequence). Trimming removed 6 bases from V and 6 bases from J, with 21 bases in between. The CDR3 sequence is 14 residues long. A note on this clone: The antigen is undetermined.

Punch biopsies of lesional scalp, plus peripheral blood, were taken from alopecia areata patients. Cell sorting was applied to PBMCs, and CD4+ and CD8+ T cells were collected. Extracted RNA was reverse transcribed, and the resulting cDNA served as sequencing template. Profiled with immunoSEQ multiplex PCR; TCRdb holds only in-frame clones, not every one. This table holds under 300,000 clones, around two thirds found once. The chain has TRBV30 and TRBJ2-7, with D possibly being TRBD2 (6 bases). The TCR was taken from a human donor with alopecia areata. This material consisted of CD4+ T cells sorted from blood, taken at week 0. CDR3 in DNA: TGTGCCTGCCTAAGGCGGGGCCTCCACCGCGAGCAGTACTTC. Its protein product is CACLRRGLHREQYF.